The 15 T cell receptor beta chains below all came from one sample that was sequenced in a study of CD8+ T cells in alopecia areata. The treatment was: oral pan-JAK inhibitor, 5-10 mg twice daily. The sequencing template was cDNA reverse transcribed from extracted RNA. Assay used: immunoSEQ multiplex PCR; TCRdb lists only in-frame clones, some missing. Of about 160,000 clones listed, roughly two thirds are singletons. Sequences were derived from CD4+ T cells sorted from blood, sampled at week 4, from a patient treated with tofacitinib. These receptors all come from a human donor with alopecia areata.

The chain carries TRBV6-6 and TRBJ2-7; 10 bases agree with TRBD1. With V trimmed by 6 bases and J by 1 base, 3 bases remained unmatched. CDR3 length: 14 amino acids. Germline V gives CDR1 MNHNY, CDR2 SVGAGI (reference sequence). The CDR3 DNA follows: TGTGCCAGCAGAGGGACAGGGGAATCCTACGAGCAGTACTTC. Its translation: CASRGTGESYEQYF.

This clone was counted a few times. This rearrangement joins TRBV7-9 to TRBJ2-2, with D uncertain. V was clipped by 1 base and J by 3 bases, with 0 bases between them. The CDR3 sequence is 12 residues long. Looked up from germline, CDR1 is SEHNR and CDR2 is FQNEAQ (reference sequence). CDR3 sequence reads: CASSLDTGELFF. Here the CDR3 DNA reads TGTGCCAGCAGCTTAGACACCGGGGAGCTGTTTTTT.

This clone occurred once. The chain couples TRBV5-1 to TRBJ2-2, with TRBD1 matching over 7 bases. The V segment lost 6 bases and the J segment 1 base; nucleotides outside the gene matches: 3. CDR1 SGHRS and CDR2 YFSETQ come from the germline V gene. This CDR3 spans 14 amino acids. The CDR3 spells CASKGQMNTGELFF. The CDR3 nucleotides read TGCGCCAGCAAGGGACAGATGAACACCGGGGAGCTGTTTTTT.

The gene calls are TRBV7-8 and TRBJ2-7; 7 positions match TRBD2. Germline values: CDR1 SGHVS, CDR2 FQNEAQ. V dropped 4 bases and J dropped 0; count of bases not matched to a gene: 9. CDR3 length: 16 residues. CDR3 sequence: CASSSSGASGSYEQYF. The CDR3 DNA follows: TGTGCCAGCAGCTCTAGTGGGGCTAGCGGCTCCTACGAGCAGTACTTC.

The genes are TRBV5-4 and TRBJ2-5; the D gene is possibly TRBD2 (6 bases). The CDR3 spans 14 residues. In germline, CDR1 is SGHNT, CDR2 YYREEE (reference sequence). The V gene lost 6 bases and the J gene lost 5 bases, with 17 bases spanning the gap. The CDR3 here is CASKIGGLRETQYF. CDR3 nucleotide sequence: TGTGCCAGCAAAATTGGGGGGTTACGGGAGACCCAGTACTTC.

The rearrangement links TRBV30 to TRBJ1-1; TRBD1 agrees at 7 bases. Germline-derived CDR1 and CDR2 are GTSNPN and SVGIG (reference sequence). This CDR3 is 13 amino acids long. Unmatched junction bases numbered 8, after V lost 5 bases and J lost 5 bases. The CDR3 nucleotides are TGTGCCTGGCAAAGACAGGGTTTGACTGAAGCTTTCTTT. Translated: CAWQRQGLTEAFF.

This clone was detected only a few times. V and J are TRBV5-1 and TRBJ1-2; D unresolved. The V gene's germline CDR1 is SGHRS and CDR2 YFSETQ. Trimming removed 0 bases at V and 4 bases at J, with 13 bases between. The CDR3 has 15 residues. The CDR3: CASSLAGGGRYGYTF. The CDR3, as DNA: TGCGCCAGCAGCTTGGCCGGCGGCGGACGCTATGGCTACACCTTC.

The gene calls are TRBV29-1 and TRBJ2-3; maybe TRBD1 (5 bases). The CDR3 extends over 13 amino acids. The V gene lost 5 bases and the J gene lost 3 bases, with 12 bases spanning the gap. Germline CDR1 reads SQVTM; CDR2 reads ANQGSEA. The CDR3 bases are TGCAGCGTTCATCCAGGGAAAACAGATACGCAGTATTTT. Translated: CSVHPGKTDTQYF.

This sequence joins TRBV6-6 and TRBJ2-4, with unresolved D. V was clipped by 7 bases and J by 3 bases, with 10 bases between them. Germline V gene data show CDR1 as MNHNY and CDR2 as SVGAGI (reference sequence). The CDR3 covers 13 residues. In DNA, the CDR3 is TGTGCCAGCACTGGGGTGGGCAAAAACATTCAGTACTTC. Protein product: CASTGVGKNIQYF.

The chain combines TRBV30 with TRBJ1-2; tentatively, D is TRBD1 (6 bases). Trimming shortened V by 2 bases and J by 4 bases, and 20 bases separated the two germline ends. This CDR3 is 16 amino acids long. Per germline, CDR1 GTSNPN and CDR2 SVGIG (reference sequence). The CDR3 reads CAWSSPDSGYFYGYTF. In nucleotides, the CDR3 is TGTGCCTGGAGTTCCCCGGACAGCGGATATTTCTATGGCTACACCTTC.

This chain joins TRBV15 and TRBJ2-5; D gene uncertain. The CDR3 spans 11 residues. V was trimmed by 0 bases and J by 5 bases, leaving 1 base between them. CDR1 and CDR2 (germline): LNHNV, YYDKDF (reference sequence). CDR3 nucleotide sequence: TGTGCCACCAGCAGAGATGAGACCCAGTACTTC. Its translation is CATSRDETQYF.

The chain couples TRBV4-1 to TRBJ2-2; TRBD1 matches at 10 bases. Trimming at V came to 4 bases and at J to 0 bases, leaving 5 bases not matched to a gene. Germline CDR1 and CDR2: MGHRA and YSYEKL. The CDR3 has 17 amino acids. CDR3 amino acids: CASSRIGQGANTGELFF. The DNA of the CDR3 is TGCGCCAGCAGCCGGATTGGACAGGGGGCGAACACCGGGGAGCTGTTTTTT.

V is TRBV10-1 and J is TRBJ2-5; D perhaps matches TRBD1 (6 bases). This CDR3 region has 13 residues. The V gene's germline CDR1 is WNHNN and CDR2 SYGVQD (reference sequence). V lost 1 base and J 4 bases, leaving 7 bases between the germline ends. In nucleotides, the CDR3 is TGCGCCAGCAGTGAGTTAGGGGGAGAGACCCAGTACTTC. Translated: CASSELGGETQYF.

The V call is TRBV23-1, the J call TRBJ2-7; 9 bases line up with TRBD1. TRBV23-1 is identified as an open reading frame with a role that is uncertain. The length of the CDR3 is 17 residues. The V gene end was trimmed by 2 bases and the J gene end by 0 bases; junction bases not matched to a gene: 8. The CDR3: CASSQIISTGGSYEQYF. Written as DNA, the CDR3 is TGCGCCAGCAGTCAAATTATCTCGACAGGGGGCTCCTACGAGCAGTACTTC.

The chain combines TRBV7-3 with TRBJ2-3; 7 bases align to TRBD2. With 6 bases clipped from V and 2 bases from J, the junction kept 8 bases outside the gene matches. The CDR3 is 15 amino acids. CDR1 is SGHTA, CDR2 FQGTGA, per germline. The CDR3 is CASSASGVFTDTQYF. CDR3 nucleotides: TGTGCCAGCAGTGCCAGCGGGGTGTTCACAGATACGCAGTATTTT.